This T cell receptor (beta chain) emerged from a study of post-analysis software for immune sequencing data. As concerns this clonotype: Its cognate antigen is unknown.

cDNA libraries of TCR beta carried unique molecular identifiers. T cells numbering roughly 1 to 10 million yielded 450,000 to 500,000 cDNA molecules. Via MiXCR, TCRdb re-called the PCR reads, giving one row per CDR3 protein. The table has roughly 800,000 distinct CDR3 sequences, roughly 58% seen once. The CDR3 runs 18 residues. Germline loops: CDR1 SGHRS, CDR2 YFSETQ. The ends lost 0 bases at V and 4 bases at J; junction bases unmatched: 6. Overall study findings and caveats: Comparison with controls showed significantly lower normalized Chao1 diversity in multiple sclerosis patients. The study found TRBV5-6, TRBV5-1 and TRBV20-1 among about five TRBV segments more frequent in patients than controls.

This chain uses TRBV5-1 with TRBJ2-3; 15 bases are shared with TRBD2. The sequenced sample consisted of blood. The clonotype was recovered from a girl aged 10 to 17 with multiple sclerosis. The CDR3 is CASSLGTSGRALADTQYF. CDR3 sequence (DNA): TGCGCCAGCAGCTTGGGGACTAGCGGGAGGGCCCTCGCAGATACGCAGTATTTT.